A single sample gave rise to the 9 T cell receptor beta chains below, sequenced in a study of blood T cell repertoires in COVID-19. Sequencing was performed with immunoSEQ multiplex PCR; in TCRdb, only in-frame clones are kept and a portion is missing. The sample holds some 300,000 clones, around 89% seen once. The sequenced sample was peripheral blood. These receptors were taken from a woman between 35 and 50 years old with COVID-19, enrolled during active disease.

The chain employs TRBV5-4 and TRBJ1-2; TRBD1 is a possible D gene (6 bases). V was pared by 8 bases and J by 5 bases, with 25 bases between. Germline CDR1 and CDR2: SGHNT and YYREEE (reference sequence). This CDR3 is built from 16 residues. In DNA form, the CDR3 reads TGTGCCAGTAAACAGGGAAAAGAAGGCGCCGGGTATGGCTACACCTTC. This gives the protein CASKQGKEGAGYGYTF.

The chain couples TRBV7-9 to TRBJ2-7, with 7 nucleotides matching TRBD2. Unmatched junction bases numbered 5, after V lost 1 base and J lost 5 bases. Germline V CDR1 and CDR2: SEHNR, FQNEAQ (reference sequence). CDR3 length: 14 amino acids. The CDR3 protein is CASSLGNRGDEQYF. DNA of the CDR3: TGTGCCAGCAGCTTAGGGAACCGGGGGGACGAGCAGTACTTC.

The chain uses TRBV27 and TRBJ1-1; tentative D call: TRBD1 (6 bases). Germline CDR1 and CDR2: MNHEY and SMNVEV (reference sequence). This CDR3 is built from 17 residues. Deletions cut 0 bases from V and 3 bases from J, with 17 bases between. CDR3 amino acids: CASSLSRQALGDTEAFF. DNA of the CDR3: TGTGCCAGCAGTTTATCGCGACAGGCCCTCGGGGACACTGAAGCTTTCTTT.

This clone has just one count. The chain employs TRBV10-3 and TRBJ2-3; TRBD1 matches at 7 bases. Per germline, CDR1 ENHRY and CDR2 SYGVKD. V shed 6 bases, J shed 4 bases, and the junction held 4 bases outside the gene matches. This CDR3 spans 13 amino acids. CDR3: CAISGQDSDTQYF. CDR3 bases: TGTGCCATCAGCGGACAGGATTCAGATACGCAGTATTTT.

The rearrangement joins TRBV6-6 to TRBJ2-2, with D possibly TRBD2 on 6 matching bases. Trimming took off 6 bases at V and 0 bases at J, with 17 bases between the two ends. The CDR3 is 17 amino acids. Germline CDR1 reads MNHNY; CDR2 reads SVGAGI (reference sequence). The CDR3 loop is CASSRGRGGPNTGELFF. CDR3 in DNA: TGTGCCAGCAGCCGAGGTCGGGGAGGCCCGAACACCGGGGAGCTGTTTTTT.

This clone has just one count. V gene TRBV29-1 combines with J gene TRBJ2-7, with a weak D call TRBD1 (5 bases). CDR1 is SQVTM and CDR2 is ANQGSEA in the germline V gene. V was trimmed by 4 bases and J by 1 base, leaving 14 bases between them. The CDR3 consists of 14 residues. The CDR3 sequence: CSVAGFLGSYEQYF. The CDR3 coding sequence is TGCAGCGTTGCAGGGTTTTTGGGGTCCTACGAGCAGTACTTC.

This chain joins TRBV6-4 and TRBJ2-3; the match to TRBD1 covers 10 bases. The CDR3 extends over 14 amino acids. The J segment lost 6 bases and the V segment lost 6 bases, leaving 6 bases of the junction unmatched. Germline V lookup: CDR1 MRHNA, CDR2 SNTAGT. The CDR3 region has the DNA TGTGCCAGCAGCCGGGACAGGGGAAGCGATACGCAGTATTTT. It encodes CASSRDRGSDTQYF.

The V gene is TRBV27, the J gene TRBJ2-1; 9 nucleotides line up with TRBD2. The CDR3 sequence is 18 residues long. V trimming: 5 bases; J trimming: 5 bases; junction bases outside the gene matches: 16. CDR1 MNHEY and CDR2 SMNVEV come from the germline V gene (reference sequence). CDR3 in amino acids: CASSPPLWREGHDNEQFF. CDR3 coding DNA: TGTGCCAGCAGTCCCCCCCTCTGGCGGGAGGGCCACGACAATGAGCAGTTCTTC.

The chain is built from TRBV6-6 and TRBJ1-6, with no clear D. Per the germline V gene, CDR1 is MNHNY and CDR2 is SVGAGI (reference sequence). Deletions cut 6 bases from V and 8 bases from J, with 11 bases between. The CDR3 contains 13 residues. This CDR3 reads CASRGGWDSPLHF. Here the CDR3 DNA reads TGTGCCAGCAGGGGCGGGTGGGATTCACCCCTCCACTTT.